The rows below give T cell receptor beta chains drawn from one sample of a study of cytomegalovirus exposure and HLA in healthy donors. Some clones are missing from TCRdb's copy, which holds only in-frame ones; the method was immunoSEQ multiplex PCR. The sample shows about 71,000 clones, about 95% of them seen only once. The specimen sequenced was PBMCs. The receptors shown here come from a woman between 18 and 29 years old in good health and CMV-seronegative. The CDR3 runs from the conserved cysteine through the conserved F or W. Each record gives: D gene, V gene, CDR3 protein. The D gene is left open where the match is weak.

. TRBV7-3 CASSLMQATDTQYF
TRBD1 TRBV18 CASSPLPGQPYEQYF
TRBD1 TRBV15 CATSSSTGGYEQYF
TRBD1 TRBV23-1 CASSLQGDKNTEAFF
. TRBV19 CASSIRGTNRNSPLHF
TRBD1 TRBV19 CASSTATGYPNQPQHF
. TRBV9 CASSVDSFNYGYTF
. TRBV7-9 CASSRVGGTYNEQFF
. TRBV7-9 CASSSRGVLGYTF
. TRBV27 CASGSSAGRGETQYF
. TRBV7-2 CASSLEPLRSEQFF
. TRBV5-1 CASSPPEAGVQFF
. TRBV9 CASSSRGSLLSYNEQFF
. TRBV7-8 CASSLIDPGEGVLIYGYTF
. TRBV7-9 CASSSRGSRRNEQYF
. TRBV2 CASSEFRPADYSF
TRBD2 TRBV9 CASSVAVGTNEQYF
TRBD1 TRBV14 CASSARDSSFYEQYF